The rows below give T cell receptor beta chains drawn from one sample of a study of cytomegalovirus exposure and HLA in healthy donors. Using immunoSEQ multiplex PCR, the repertoire was profiled, and TCRdb retains in-frame clones only, with some absent. The table has approximately 93,000 clones, about four fifths seen once; the top ten hold 3.8%. The sequencing input was PBMCs. The origin of the receptors is a woman aged 40 to 50 in good health and CMV-seronegative. Both conserved end residues are trimmed from each CDR3.

cdr3_length v_call cdr3_aa
11 TRBV28 ASSPQGIPEAF
13 TRBV15 ATSRDSFAGNTIY
12 TRBV6-5 ASSLTTGLYGYT
9 TRBV6-5 ASKKTDTQY
12 TRBV6-6 ASSYREQNYGYT
12 TRBV5-1 ASAGGSGTDTQY
13 TRBV6-6 ASSNRDRGQVGYT
14 TRBV15 ATSSGQGARNQPQH
12 TRBV5-5 ASALGQMNTEAF
12 TRBV4-2 ASSRGTGVGELF
13 TRBV4-2 ASSQDEGAGNEQF
13 TRBV29-1 SVELDRGISDTQY
13 TRBV14 ASSQELAGGPEQF
13 TRBV10-2 ASWGEGRGASEQY
12 TRBV2 ASSVARTGTEAF
12 TRBV29-1 SVSQGVETGELF
13 TRBV28 ASSFGLAAYNEQF
15 TRBV18 ASSHDLSGGYWNEQF
13 TRBV7-2 ASSLSGGAADTQY
12 TRBV6-1 ASTQDRVGYGYT
14 TRBV5-5 ASSRGTASSSYEQY
13 TRBV27 ASSYSNRANQPQH
10 TRBV19 ASSPGGVPQH
15 TRBV5-1 ASSPEGQGVYSGELF
12 TRBV2 ASRASGGEQGYT
14 TRBV5-4 ASSSRPLGRGNEQY
11 TRBV25-1 ASSDFEGYGYT
14 TRBV4-1 ASSPTGQGITGELF
12 TRBV5-6 ASRTGTSGGLEY
11 TRBV5-1 ASSLTGSREQY
13 TRBV6-1 ASSEQTPGANVLT
13 TRBV30 AWSTRRDINQPQN
13 TRBV19 ASSTGASWDQPQH
11 TRBV29-1 SVVQGEDQPQH
12 TRBV18 ASSPGTVSYEQY
15 TRBV30 AWSVPTGSGVYNEQF
14 TRBV28 ASSSGDIRTNEKLF
15 TRBV4-2 ASSQDGQGKGTYEQY
17 TRBV10-3 AISEGVTKGRGAGETQY
12 TRBV6-5 ASSFGTDTDTQY
11 TRBV29-1 SVGQGGPVTQY
12 TRBV7-2 ASSFGGTNQPQH